Listed here is a single TCR beta chain. The data belong to a study of blood T cell repertoires in COVID-19. Study in general: Acute and convalescent COVID-19 specimens originated in the United States, Italy and Spain. PBMCs, B-cell-depleted T cells, or T cells were the source of the cDNA or gDNA that made up the material.

Per the study methods: Reference gene primer amplification yielded estimated nucleated cell counts. Here immunoSEQ multiplex PCR was the method, and the copy in TCRdb shows in-frame clones only, minus some. That table is the source of V, J and clone size, and D and trimming were worked out from the DNA. The table includes 35,000 to 45,000 clones, 85% to 95% detected once. Trimming removed 4 bases from V and 4 bases from J; junction bases left unmatched: 8. From germline, CDR1 is SGHRS and CDR2 YFSETQ. The CDR3 consists of 15 residues. The TCR originated in a man aged 50 to 59 with active COVID-19. The chain links TRBV5-1 to TRBJ1-2, with 9 bases matching TRBD1. Sequencing was done on a sample of peripheral blood. The chain's CDR3 is CASSTTGGQVYGYTF. Written as DNA, the CDR3 is TGCGCCAGCAGCACAACAGGGGGCCAGGTCTATGGCTACACCTTC.